This T cell receptor beta chain is drawn from a study of blood T cell repertoires in COVID-19. Study at large: PBMCs, B-cell-depleted T cells, or T cells provided the cDNA or gDNA that made up the material.

All enrollees were about 18 to 89 years old and from 25 or so US areas. Clinical history as reported by participants underpinned cohort assignment. Germline values: CDR1 SGHNT, CDR2 YYREEE (reference sequence). Deletions cut 0 bases from V and 4 bases from J, with 18 bases between. The CDR3 extends over 17 amino acids. This table comes from immunoSEQ multiplex PCR, and its TCRdb copy is limited to in-frame clones, with some not included. The sample holds 190,000 or so clones, over 80% seen once. What was sequenced was PBMCs or T cells enriched from blood (not recorded which). The source is a man aged 18 to 29 with acute COVID-19. The chain recombines TRBV5-4 with TRBJ2-3; TRBD2 might be the D (6 bases). Here the CDR3 reads CASSLALGGLRPDTQYF. CDR3 bases: TGTGCCAGCAGCTTGGCCCTCGGGGGATTGAGGCCAGATACGCAGTATTTT.